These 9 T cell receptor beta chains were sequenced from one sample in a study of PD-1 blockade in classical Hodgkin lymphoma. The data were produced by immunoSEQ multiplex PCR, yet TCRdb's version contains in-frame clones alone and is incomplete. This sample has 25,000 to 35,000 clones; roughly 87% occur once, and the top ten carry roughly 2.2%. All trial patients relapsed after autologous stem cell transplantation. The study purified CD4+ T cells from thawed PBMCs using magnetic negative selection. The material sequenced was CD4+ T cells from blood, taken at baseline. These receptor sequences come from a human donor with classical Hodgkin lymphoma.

The CDR3 protein is CASSQVSSNQPQHF. The CDR3 nucleotides are TGTGCCAGCAGCCAAGTGTCTAGCAATCAGCCCCAGCATTTT. The rearrangement links TRBV6-5 to TRBJ1-5; D is unclear. Deletions cut 6 bases from V and 0 bases from J, with 9 bases between. This CDR3 has 14 residues. CDR1 and CDR2 from the germline V gene are MNHEY and SVGAGI.

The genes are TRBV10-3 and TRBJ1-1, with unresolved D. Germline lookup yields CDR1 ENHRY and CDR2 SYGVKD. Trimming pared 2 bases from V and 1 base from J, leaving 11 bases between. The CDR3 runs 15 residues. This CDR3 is CAISEDGFRNTEAFF. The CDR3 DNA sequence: TGTGCCATCAGTGAGGATGGCTTTAGGAACACTGAAGCTTTCTTT.

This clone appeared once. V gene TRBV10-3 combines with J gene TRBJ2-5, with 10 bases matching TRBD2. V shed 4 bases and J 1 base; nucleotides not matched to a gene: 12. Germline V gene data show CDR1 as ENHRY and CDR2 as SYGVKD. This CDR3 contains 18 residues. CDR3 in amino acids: CAISGGSGRPGTQETQYF. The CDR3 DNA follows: TGTGCCATCAGTGGTGGTAGCGGGAGGCCGGGTACCCAAGAGACCCAGTACTTC.

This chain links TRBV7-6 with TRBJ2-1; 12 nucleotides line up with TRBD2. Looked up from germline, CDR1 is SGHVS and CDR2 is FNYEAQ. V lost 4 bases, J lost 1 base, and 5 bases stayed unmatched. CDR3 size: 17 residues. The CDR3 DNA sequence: TGTGCCAGCAGCTCCCGGACTAGCGGGAATTCCTACAATGAGCAGTTCTTC. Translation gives CASSSRTSGNSYNEQFF.

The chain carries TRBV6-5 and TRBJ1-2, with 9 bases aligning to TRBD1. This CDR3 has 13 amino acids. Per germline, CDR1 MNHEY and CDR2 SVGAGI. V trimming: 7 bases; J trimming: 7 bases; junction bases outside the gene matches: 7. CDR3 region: CASKRGTGSGYTF. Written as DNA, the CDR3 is TGTGCCAGCAAACGCGGGACAGGGAGTGGCTACACCTTC.

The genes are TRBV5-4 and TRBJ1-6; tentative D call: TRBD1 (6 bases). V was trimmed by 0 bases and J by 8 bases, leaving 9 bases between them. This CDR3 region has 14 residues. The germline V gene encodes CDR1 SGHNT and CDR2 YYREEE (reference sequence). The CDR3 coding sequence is TGTGCCAGCAGCTTGGATGGGGGGCATTCACCCCTCCACTTT. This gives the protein CASSLDGGHSPLHF.

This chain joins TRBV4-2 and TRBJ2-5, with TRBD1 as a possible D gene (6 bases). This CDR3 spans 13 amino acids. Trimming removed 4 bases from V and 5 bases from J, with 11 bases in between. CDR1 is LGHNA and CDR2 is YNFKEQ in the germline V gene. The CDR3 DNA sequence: TGTGCCAGCAGCCGGAACAGGGTGGAGACCCAGTACTTC. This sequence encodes CASSRNRVETQYF.

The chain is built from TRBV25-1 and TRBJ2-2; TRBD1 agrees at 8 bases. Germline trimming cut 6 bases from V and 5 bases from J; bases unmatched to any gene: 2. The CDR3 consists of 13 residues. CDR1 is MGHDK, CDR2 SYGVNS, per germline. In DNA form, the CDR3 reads TGTGCCAGCAGGGACAGGGTGACCGGGGAGCTGTTTTTT. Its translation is CASRDRVTGELFF. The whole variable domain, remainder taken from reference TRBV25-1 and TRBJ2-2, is EADIYQTPRYLVIGTGKKITLECSQTMGHDKMYWYQQDPGMELHLIHYSYGVNSTEKGDLSSESTVSRIRTEHFPLTLESARPSHTSQYLCASRDRVTGELFFGEGSRLTVL.

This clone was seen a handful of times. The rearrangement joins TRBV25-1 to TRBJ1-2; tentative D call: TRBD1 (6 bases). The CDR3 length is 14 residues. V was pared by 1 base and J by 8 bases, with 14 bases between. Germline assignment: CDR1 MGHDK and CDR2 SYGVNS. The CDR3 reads CASSEFVQGRGYTF. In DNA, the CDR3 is TGTGCCAGCAGTGAATTTGTACAGGGCCGCGGCTACACCTTC.